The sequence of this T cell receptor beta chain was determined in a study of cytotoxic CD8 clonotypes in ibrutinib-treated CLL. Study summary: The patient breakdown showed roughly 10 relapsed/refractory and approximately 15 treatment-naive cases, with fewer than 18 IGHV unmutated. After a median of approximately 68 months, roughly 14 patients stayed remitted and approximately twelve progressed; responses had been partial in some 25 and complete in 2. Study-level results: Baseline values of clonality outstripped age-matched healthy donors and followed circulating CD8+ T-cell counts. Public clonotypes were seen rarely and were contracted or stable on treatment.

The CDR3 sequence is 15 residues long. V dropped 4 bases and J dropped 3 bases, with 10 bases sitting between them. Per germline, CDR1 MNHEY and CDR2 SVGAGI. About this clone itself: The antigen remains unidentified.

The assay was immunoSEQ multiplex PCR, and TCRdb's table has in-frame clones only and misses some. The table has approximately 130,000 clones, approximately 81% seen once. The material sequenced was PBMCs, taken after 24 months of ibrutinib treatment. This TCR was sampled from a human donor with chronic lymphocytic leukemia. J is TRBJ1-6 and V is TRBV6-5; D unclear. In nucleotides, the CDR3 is TGTGCCAGCAGTTCCGGAGAGAGCTATAATTCACCCCTCCACTTT. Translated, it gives CASSSGESYNSPLHF.